These 26 T cell receptor beta chains were sequenced from one sample in a study of Graves' ophthalmopathy and Graves' hyperthyroidism. RNA transcripts were the template, and TCR beta CDR3 regions were amplified from them. An initial RT-PCR round employing HTBI primers preceded a second-round multiplex PCR. MiXCR, applied by TCRdb to the multiplex PCR reads, yields one record per CDR3 protein. The data hold approximately 640,000 distinct CDR3 sequences, with over 40% observed a single time. The source material was peripheral blood. These receptors all stem from an adult man with Graves' ophthalmopathy.

Concerning this clonotype: The junction and the germline gene differ at one end; a read error may be behind it. The rearrangement joins TRBV7-2 to TRBJ1-1; possible D gene TRBD1, 6 bases. The CDR3 loop spans 13 amino acids. Germline CDR1 is SGHTA and CDR2 is FQGNSA. This CDR3 reads CVSSSHQGTEAFF. CDR3 nucleotide sequence: TGTGTCAGCAGCTCCCACCAGGGGACTGAAGCTTTCTTT. Supplemented by reference TRBV7-2 and TRBJ1-1, the full variable domain reads GAGVSQSPSNKVTEKGKDVELRCDPISGHTALYWYRQSLGQGLEFLIYFQGNSAPDKSGLPSDRFSAERTGGSVSTLTIQRTQQEDSAVYLCVSSSHQGTEAFFGQGTRLTVV.

This clonotype was counted many times. J is TRBJ2-7 and V is TRBV7-8; D remains ambiguous. CDR3 size: 15 residues. V was clipped by 1 base and J by 3 bases, with 13 bases between them. CDR1 and CDR2 from the germline V gene are SGHVS and FQNEAQ. CDR3 in DNA: TGTGCCAGCAGCTTAGGATCAGGAGCATACTACGAGCAGTACTTC. This gives the protein CASSLGSGAYYEQYF.

The chain has TRBV29-1 and TRBJ2-5; 7 positions match TRBD1. There are 14 residues in the CDR3. Trimming removed 8 bases from V and 0 bases from J; junction bases left unmatched: 9. Germline lookup yields CDR1 SQVTM and CDR2 ANQGSEA. As DNA, the CDR3 is TGCAGCAGCTTATCCGGGACAGACCAAGAGACCCAGTACTTC. Encoded protein: CSSLSGTDQETQYF. Filled out from reference TRBV29-1 and TRBJ2-5, the complete variable domain reads SAVISQKPSRDICQRGTSLTIQCQVDSQVTMMFWYRQQPGQSLTLIATANQGSEATYESGFVIDKFPISRPNLTFSTLTVSNMSPEDSSIYLCSSLSGTDQETQYFGPGTRLLVL.

This clonotype has ten or more counts. V usage is TRBV29-1 and J usage is TRBJ1-2, with D maybe TRBD1 (5 bases). V was pared by 7 bases and J by 6 bases, with 15 bases between. The CDR3 consists of 12 residues. Germline V CDR1 and CDR2: SQVTM, ANQGSEA. The CDR3 spells CSALGGADGYTF. The DNA for the CDR3 is TGCAGCGCACTGGGCGGGGCTGATGGCTACACCTTC.

This clonotype was observed at least ten times. This chain joins TRBV11-2 and TRBJ2-7; tentative D call: TRBD1 (6 bases). CDR1 SGHAT and CDR2 FQNNGV come from the germline V gene. Trimming removed 6 bases from V and 6 bases from J, with 21 bases in between. This CDR3 spans 15 amino acids. The CDR3 region has the DNA TGTGCCAGCAGTCCTCAACAGGGTGTGGGCGTCGAGCAGTACTTC. Translated: CASSPQQGVGVEQYF.

As concerns this clonotype: One junction end does not reproduce the germline sequence, and a read error may be involved. CDR3 nucleotide sequence: TGTGCCAGCGGCCAAGAAGGTAGGACTGAAGCTTTCTTT. Translation: CASGQEGRTEAFF. V is TRBV4-2 and J is TRBJ1-1, with D unclear. The CDR3 extends over 13 amino acids. Germline loops: CDR1 LGHNA, CDR2 YNFKEQ.

This clonotype was counted between two and nine times. This rearrangement joins TRBV7-9 to TRBJ2-2, with 10 bases that match TRBD1. CDR1 and CDR2 from the germline V gene are SEHNR and FQNEAQ (reference sequence). The CDR3 runs 15 residues. V dropped 4 bases and J dropped 4; count of bases not matched to a gene: 3. The CDR3 DNA follows: TGTGCCAGCAGCTATCGGACAGGGGGCACCGGGGAGCTGTTTTTT. Translating it yields CASSYRTGGTGELFF.

V and J are TRBV25-1 and TRBJ2-3; the match to TRBD1 covers 7 bases. V lost 3 bases, J lost 0 bases, and 3 bases stayed unmatched. From germline, CDR1 is MGHDK and CDR2 SYGVNS. The CDR3 contains 15 residues. In DNA, the CDR3 is TGTGCCAGCAGTGAGGGACAGCAAAGCACAGATACGCAGTATTTT. Its translation is CASSEGQQSTDTQYF.

This chain links TRBV11-1 with TRBJ2-1, with 9 bases fitting TRBD1. Germline trimming cut 6 bases from V and 2 bases from J; bases unmatched to any gene: 5. The CDR3 length is 15 residues. Germline values: CDR1 SGHAT, CDR2 FQDESV (reference sequence). The CDR3 coding sequence is TGTGCCAGCAGGCGGGACAGGGCAGCCTACAATGAGCAGTTCTTC. It translates to CASRRDRAAYNEQFF.

This clonotype has only one observation. The V call is TRBV5-1, the J call TRBJ2-2; D gene uncertain. CDR3 size: 14 residues. Deletions cut 7 bases from V and 1 base from J, with 11 bases between. Germline loops: CDR1 SGHRS, CDR2 YFSETQ. For the CDR3, the DNA is TGCGCCAGCCACCTTTTATTGAACACCGGGGAGCTGTTTTTT. This gives the protein CASHLLLNTGELFF. Looking up the rest from reference TRBV5-1 and TRBJ2-2 gives the full variable domain: KAGVTQTPRYLIKTRGQQVTLSCSPISGHRSVSWYQQTPGQGLQFLFEYFSETQRNKGNFPGRFSGRQFSNSRSEMNVSTLELGDSALYLCASHLLLNTGELFFGEGSRLTVL.

Many counts were recorded for this clonotype. One end of the junction fails to match germline, which may point to a read error. In nucleotides, the CDR3 is TGTGCCAGCAGTACGGGCAGAGGGCGGGGTAGTAACACTGAAGCTTTCTTT. This translates into CASSTGRGRGSNTEAFF. This chain links TRBV10-3 with TRBJ1-1; unclear D gene. There are 17 residues in the CDR3. Germline CDR1 is ENHRY and CDR2 is SYGVKD.

The sample holds a few counts of this clonotype. The V gene is TRBV20-1, the J gene TRBJ1-2; the match to TRBD1 covers 8 bases. V lost 0 bases, J lost 3 bases, and 6 bases stayed unmatched. Germline V gives CDR1 DFQATT, CDR2 SNEGSKA (reference sequence). CDR3 length: 15 amino acids. The CDR3 protein is CSARELDRVHYGYTF. CDR3 bases: TGCAGTGCTAGAGAACTGGACAGGGTACACTATGGCTACACCTTC.

In this sample, this clonotype turned up a few times. V usage is TRBV5-1 and J usage is TRBJ2-5, with 11 bases fitting TRBD2. This CDR3 comprises 16 residues. The germline V gene encodes CDR1 SGHRS and CDR2 YFSETQ. The V gene end was trimmed by 4 bases and the J gene end by 5 bases; junction bases not matched to a gene: 10. CDR3 amino acids: CASSILAGGRTETQYF. The CDR3 DNA is TGCGCCAGCAGCATTTTAGCGGGAGGGCGGACGGAGACCCAGTACTTC.

The chain links TRBV15 to TRBJ2-7, with TRBD2 identical over 12 bases. Germline CDR1 reads LNHNV; CDR2 reads YYDKDF (reference sequence). J was trimmed by 5 bases and V by 6 bases; bases with no gene match: 5. The CDR3 covers 14 residues. The CDR3 coding sequence is TGTGCCACCAGTTCGACTAGCGGGAGCCACGAGCAGTACTTC. This encodes CATSSTSGSHEQYF.

The chain employs TRBV27 and TRBJ1-4, with TRBD1 as a possible D gene (5 bases). Trimming left V 11 bases short and J 7 bases short, with 11 bases between. This CDR3 has 11 amino acids. In germline, CDR1 is MNHEY, CDR2 SMNVEV (reference sequence). This CDR3 is CACRDGEKLFF. CDR3 DNA sequence: TGTGCCTGTCGGGACGGTGAAAAACTGTTTTTT.

This clonotype was recorded many times. The V call is TRBV19, the J call TRBJ1-6; the match to TRBD1 covers 7 bases. V lost 7 bases and J lost 8; bases outside the gene matches: 8. CDR3 length: 14 amino acids. Germline-derived CDR1 and CDR2 are LNHDA and SQIVND (reference sequence). The CDR3 protein is CASKMGTEHSPLHF. The DNA of the CDR3 is TGTGCCAGTAAAATGGGGACAGAGCATTCACCCCTCCACTTT.

As regards this clonotype: This may be a read error: a much more frequent sequence differs by one nucleotide. This chain joins TRBV7-2 and TRBJ2-5, with D possibly being TRBD2 (5 bases). This CDR3 has 13 residues. Germline values: CDR1 SGHTA, CDR2 FQGNSA. The V end was cut by 6 bases, the J end by 4 bases, with 12 bases between. CDR3 loop: CASSEPSLETQYF. The CDR3 DNA sequence: TGTGCCAGCAGTGAGCCTAGCCTAGAGACCCAGTACTTC.

This clonotype showed up many times. The chain uses TRBV29-1 and TRBJ1-2, with D possibly being TRBD1 (5 bases). This CDR3 region has 12 residues. V was clipped by 3 bases and J by 6 bases, with 11 bases between them. Germline assignment: CDR1 SQVTM and CDR2 ANQGSEA. The CDR3 DNA reads as TGCAGCGTTGATCCTGGGACCAATGGCTACACCTTC. Amino acids: CSVDPGTNGYTF.

The chain recombines TRBV2 with TRBJ2-2; D possibly matches TRBD1 or TRBD2 (6 bases each). The CDR3 totals 15 residues. V lost 7 bases, J lost 7 bases, and 19 bases lay in between. The germline V gene encodes CDR1 SNHLY and CDR2 FYNNEI. CDR3 protein: CASKKPTGGVGELFF. Here the CDR3 DNA reads TGTGCCAGCAAAAAGCCGACCGGGGGCGTCGGGGAGCTGTTTTTT.

Regarding this clonotype: A much more abundant neighbour one base away suggests this may be a read error. This chain links TRBV7-9 with TRBJ1-2; D uncertain. CDR1 and CDR2 from the germline V gene are SEHNR and FQNEAQ (reference sequence). The CDR3 is 13 amino acids. The CDR3 reads CASGDGVFSGYTF. The CDR3 DNA reads as TGCGCCAGCGGCGATGGAGTTTTCTCTGGCTACACCTTC.

This clonotype was picked up many times. The chain is built from TRBV20-1 and TRBJ1-5; D might be TRBD1 (6 bases). CDR1 and CDR2 (germline): DFQATT, SNEGSKA (reference sequence). This CDR3 is 13 amino acids long. V was shortened by 2 bases and J by 4 bases, with 9 bases between the two germline ends. This chain's CDR3 is CSARKQGNQPQHF. The CDR3 DNA reads as TGCAGTGCTAGAAAACAGGGAAATCAGCCCCAGCATTTT.

This clonotype appeared many times. This chain connects TRBV19 to TRBJ2-5; the match to TRBD1 covers 7 bases. CDR1 LNHDA and CDR2 SQIVND come from the germline V gene (reference sequence). There are 15 residues in the CDR3. Unmatched junction bases numbered 10, after V lost 5 bases and J lost 4 bases. In DNA form, the CDR3 reads TGTGCCAGTAGTGTTCCGACAGGGCTCGGAGAGACCCAGTACTTC. The encoded protein is CASSVPTGLGETQYF.

This clonotype has ten or more counts. The chain employs TRBV29-1 and TRBJ2-5; D tentatively reads TRBD1 or TRBD2 (6 bases each). Trimming removed 3 bases at V and 3 bases at J, with 8 bases between. Germline V gene data show CDR1 as SQVTM and CDR2 as ANQGSEA. CDR3 length: 12 amino acids. The CDR3 is CSVERGEETQYF. The CDR3 DNA is TGCAGCGTTGAGAGGGGGGAAGAGACCCAGTACTTC.

This clonotype was seen a handful of times. The chain recombines TRBV5-1 with TRBJ1-1; possibly TRBD1 for D (5 bases). There are 15 residues in the CDR3. V was cut by 4 bases and J by 0 bases, with 13 bases left in between. Germline V gene sequence: CDR1 SGHRS, CDR2 YFSETQ. CDR3 residues: CASSTTGTMNTEAFF. In DNA form, the CDR3 reads TGCGCCAGCAGCACAACCGGGACCATGAACACTGAAGCTTTCTTT.

The gene calls are TRBV10-3 and TRBJ1-2; TRBD1 matches at 10 bases. After removal of 11 bases from V and 3 bases from J, the junction contained 21 bases not matched to a gene. CDR3 size: 18 residues. CDR1 ENHRY and CDR2 SYGVKD come from the germline V gene. CDR3: CADHPRDRGAKIYYGYTF. For the CDR3, the DNA is TGTGCCGACCATCCCCGGGACAGGGGTGCGAAGATTTACTATGGCTACACCTTC.

This clonotype came up many times. The CDR3 is CASTRTSSSGYTF. In DNA form, the CDR3 reads TGTGCCAGCACCAGGACGTCGAGCTCGGGCTACACCTTC. J is TRBJ1-2 and V is TRBV6-5, with D hard to call. This CDR3 is built from 13 residues. Germline values: CDR1 MNHEY, CDR2 SVGAGI. With 7 bases removed from V and 8 bases from J, the gap between germline ends came to 17 bases.